What follows are 28 T cell receptor beta chains derived from one specimen sequenced in a study of CD8 T cells in ankylosing spondylitis. A single record per CDR3 protein comes from TCRdb applying MiXCR to the 5' RACE reads. The sample records roughly 280,000 distinct CDR3 sequences, about 20% being singletons. The sequenced sample was blood, either unsorted or a sorted T cell fraction (not recorded which). The source of these receptors is a male donor with ankylosing spondylitis or in good health (not recorded which).

The V call is TRBV4-2, the J call TRBJ2-3; TRBD2 might be the D (6 bases). Deletions cut 2 bases from V and 1 base from J, with 16 bases between. CDR3 length: 17 amino acids. CDR1 is LGHNA and CDR2 is YNFKEQ in the germline V gene. The CDR3 loop is CASSQTPTSRGTDTQYF. The DNA for the CDR3 is TGTGCCAGCAGCCAAACCCCTACTAGCCGGGGCACAGATACGCAGTATTTT.

In nucleotides, the CDR3 is TGTGCCACCACTGTCCCAGGCTCTAACTATGGCTACACCTTC. Its protein is CATTVPGSNYGYTF. The chain carries TRBV15 and TRBJ1-2; no definite D call. Germline CDR1 reads LNHNV; CDR2 reads YYDKDF (reference sequence). The V end was cut by 7 bases, the J end by 0 bases, with 12 bases between. The CDR3 has 14 residues.

This clonotype was seen only a few times. The DNA for the CDR3 is TGCAGCGTCGAGACAGGGGACAATCAGCCCCAGCATTTT. Its translation: CSVETGDNQPQHF. The genes are TRBV29-1 and TRBJ1-5; 8 bases are shared with TRBD1. In germline, CDR1 is SQVTM, CDR2 ANQGSEA. This CDR3 spans 13 amino acids. The V and J ends lost 6 bases and 3 bases, in that order; junction bases with no gene match: 4.

The V call is TRBV12-3 or TRBV12-4, the J call TRBJ2-5; 9 bases agree with TRBD2. The V and J ends lost 5 bases and 5 bases, in that order; junction bases with no gene match: 9. The CDR3 spans 15 residues. In nucleotides, the CDR3 is TGTGCCAGCAGTCGGGATAGCGGGGGAGTGGAGACCCAGTACTTC. Its translation: CASSRDSGGVETQYF.

V and J are TRBV6-5 and TRBJ2-3, with 9 bases lining up with TRBD1. CDR1 and CDR2 from the germline V gene are MNHEY and SVGAGI. This CDR3 has 14 residues. V gave up 2 bases and J gave up 5 bases; unmatched junction bases: 2. CDR3 residues: CASSYRDREDTQYF. CDR3 nucleotide sequence: TGTGCCAGCAGTTACAGGGACAGGGAAGATACGCAGTATTTT.

V gene TRBV20-1 combines with J gene TRBJ1-5; unclear D gene. Germline CDR1 is DFQATT and CDR2 is SNEGSKA (reference sequence). V lost 3 bases and J 4 bases, leaving 10 bases between the germline ends. The CDR3 length is 13 residues. The CDR3 sequence is CSASVQWNQPQHF. As DNA, the CDR3 is TGCAGTGCTAGCGTGCAATGGAATCAGCCCCAGCATTTT.

In its sample, this clonotype was seen a few times. V and J are TRBV5-1 and TRBJ1-5, with unresolved D. Germline loops: CDR1 SGHRS, CDR2 YFSETQ. Trimming left V 0 bases short and J 0 bases short, with 7 bases between. The CDR3 contains 15 residues. CDR3 nucleotides: TGCGCCAGCAGCTTGGAGGCGGGTAGCAATCAGCCCCAGCATTTT. This codes for CASSLEAGSNQPQHF.

The chain joins TRBV5-1 to TRBJ2-1; TRBD2 agrees at 10 bases. CDR3 length: 16 amino acids. The germline V gene encodes CDR1 SGHRS and CDR2 YFSETQ. The trim removed 0 bases at V and 6 bases at J, leaving 6 bases unmatched. Here the CDR3 reads CASSLEKRTSGNEQFF. Here the CDR3 DNA reads TGCGCCAGCAGCTTGGAAAAGCGGACTAGCGGCAATGAGCAGTTCTTC. Variable domain in full (rest from reference TRBV5-1 and TRBJ2-1): KAGVTQTPRYLIKTRGQQVTLSCSPISGHRSVSWYQQTPGQGLQFLFEYFSETQRNKGNFPGRFSGRQFSNSRSEMNVSTLELGDSALYLCASSLEKRTSGNEQFFGPGTRLTVL.

The genes are TRBV12-3 or TRBV12-4 and TRBJ2-3; a weak D match, TRBD2 (6 bases). V lost 5 bases to trimming and J lost 4 bases, with 16 bases between them. This CDR3 comprises 15 residues. DNA for the CDR3: TGTGCCAGCAGTCCCGGGGCGGGAAAAGCAGATACGCAGTATTTT. It codes for CASSPGAGKADTQYF.

V is TRBV13 and J is TRBJ2-1, with D possibly being TRBD2 (5 bases). Trimming took off 7 bases at V and 5 bases at J, with 18 bases between the two ends. Germline loops: CDR1 PRHDT, CDR2 FYEKMQ (reference sequence). The CDR3 is 15 residues long. This CDR3 reads CASNAGLSDHNEQFF. CDR3 bases: TGTGCCAGCAACGCCGGACTCTCGGACCACAATGAGCAGTTCTTC.

The chain joins TRBV19 to TRBJ1-5; the D is unclear. Per germline, CDR1 LNHDA and CDR2 SQIVND (reference sequence). The CDR3 runs to 13 residues. Between the trimmed V and J ends, which lost 5 bases and 7 bases, there was a span of 12 bases. The CDR3 DNA sequence: TGTGCCAGTAGTGACGCCCGAAAGCAGCCCCAGCATTTT. This sequence encodes CASSDARKQPQHF.

This sequence joins TRBV4-2 and TRBJ1-4, with D hard to call. V dropped 1 base and J dropped 11 bases, with 11 bases sitting between them. The CDR3 is made up of 13 amino acids. CDR1 and CDR2 from the germline V gene are LGHNA and YNFKEQ. The DNA of the CDR3 is TGTGCCAGCAGCCAAGCGGTGCCCGGGAAACTGTTTTTT. Translated: CASSQAVPGKLFF.

In this sample, this clonotype turned up a few times. The chain carries TRBV24-1 and TRBJ1-2, with 8 bases matching TRBD1. With V trimmed by 4 bases and J by 5 bases, 5 bases remained unmatched. The V gene's germline CDR1 is KGHDR and CDR2 SFDVKD. The CDR3 has 14 amino acids. CDR3 loop: CATSESTGVYGYTF. The CDR3 nucleotides are TGTGCCACCAGTGAGTCGACAGGGGTTTATGGCTACACCTTC.

This clonotype was seen more than once but under ten times. The chain combines TRBV27 with TRBJ2-7; D tentatively reads TRBD1 or TRBD2 (5 bases each). Germline CDR1 MNHEY, CDR2 SMNVEV (reference sequence). This CDR3 is 14 amino acids long. V was cut by 3 bases and J by 0 bases, with 9 bases left in between. The CDR3 nucleotides are TGTGCCAGCAGTTTGAAGGGGAGCTCCTACGAGCAGTACGTC. This encodes CASSLKGSSYEQYV.

The V and J genes are TRBV7-8 and TRBJ1-2; TRBD1 aligns across 9 bases. The CDR3 covers 14 residues. The germline gives CDR1 SGHVS, CDR2 FQNEAQ. Trimming at V came to 5 bases and at J to 4 bases, leaving 5 bases not matched to a gene. Here the CDR3 DNA reads TGTGCCAGCAGCAGGGGACAGGGATCCTATGGCTACACCTTC. Its protein is CASSRGQGSYGYTF.

The CDR3, as DNA: TGCAGTGCTAGGGCCCCCGGACAAGGAAATTACAATGAAAAACTGTTTTTT. Amino acid sequence: CSARAPGQGNYNEKLFF. V is TRBV20-1 and J is TRBJ1-4; D possibly corresponds to TRBD1 (5 bases). Germline V gene sequence: CDR1 DFQATT, CDR2 SNEGSKA (reference sequence). The CDR3 contains 17 residues. V lost 3 bases and J 5 bases, leaving 22 bases between the germline ends.

V gene TRBV29-1 combines with J gene TRBJ2-3, with D unclear. Germline loops: CDR1 SQVTM, CDR2 ANQGSEA. The CDR3 length is 11 residues. V lost 4 bases, J lost 3 bases, and 5 bases lay in between. The CDR3 loop is CSVVQTDTQYF. The CDR3 DNA reads as TGCAGCGTTGTCCAGACAGATACGCAGTATTTT.

This chain uses TRBV5-1 with TRBJ1-1; unclear D gene. Trimming removed 0 bases from V and 0 bases from J, with 9 bases in between. CDR1 is SGHRS, CDR2 YFSETQ, per germline. This CDR3 region has 15 residues. In DNA form, the CDR3 reads TGCGCCAGCAGCTTGGCCGACAAGCTGAACACTGAAGCTTTCTTT. Its protein is CASSLADKLNTEAFF.

The chain is built from TRBV10-3 and TRBJ1-5, with D unclear. V lost 2 bases and J 7 bases, leaving 12 bases between the germline ends. Germline V gene lookup returns CDR1 ENHRY and CDR2 SYGVKD. The CDR3 spans 14 residues. CDR3 amino acids: CAISELGVGQPQHF. The CDR3 DNA is TGTGCCATCAGTGAGCTCGGGGTCGGCCAGCCCCAGCATTTT.

This clonotype appeared a few times. This sequence joins TRBV6-5 and TRBJ1-4, with 8 positions matching TRBD1. V shed 4 bases, J shed 14 bases, and the junction held 18 bases outside the gene matches. Germline assignment: CDR1 MNHEY and CDR2 SVGAGI. This CDR3 spans 16 amino acids. The CDR3 region is CASSFYGQGGDLRLFF. DNA of the CDR3: TGTGCCAGCAGTTTCTACGGACAGGGCGGGGATCTAAGGCTGTTTTTT.

The chain has TRBV20-1 and TRBJ2-2; a possible D gene is TRBD2 (5 bases). V shed 3 bases and J shed 5 bases, with 16 bases lying between them. Germline V gene data show CDR1 as DFQATT and CDR2 as SNEGSKA (reference sequence). This CDR3 contains 15 residues. The CDR3 nucleotides read TGCAGTGCTAGGCCGGGGAGCTCCCGTACCGGGGAGCTGTTTTTT. It is translated as CSARPGSSRTGELFF.

This clonotype occurred a few times. V is TRBV5-1 and J is TRBJ2-6; D uncertain. CDR3 length equals 15 residues. Germline V gene sequence: CDR1 SGHRS, CDR2 YFSETQ. Trimming removed 4 bases at V and 0 bases at J, with 8 bases between. This chain's CDR3 is CASSEGSSGANVLTF. DNA of the CDR3: TGCGCCAGCAGCGAAGGGTCCTCTGGGGCCAACGTCCTGACTTTC.

The gene calls are TRBV3-1 and TRBJ2-4, with D maybe TRBD1 (5 bases). Germline CDR1 and CDR2: LGHDT and YNNKEL (reference sequence). V shed 8 bases and J shed 8 bases, with 13 bases lying between them. The CDR3 runs 12 residues. CDR3 protein: CASLGPGDIQYF. The CDR3 bases are TGTGCCAGCCTGGGGCCTGGGGACATTCAGTACTTC. Complete variable domain (other parts from reference TRBV3-1 and TRBJ2-4): DTAVSQTPKYLVTQMGNDKSIKCEQNLGHDTMYWYKQDSKKFLKIMFSYNNKELIINETVPNRFSPKSPDKAHLNLHINSLELGDSAVYFCASLGPGDIQYFGAGTRLSVL.

This clonotype has only a few counts. The genes are TRBV12-3 or TRBV12-4 and TRBJ1-4; possibly TRBD1 for D (5 bases). CDR3 size: 13 residues. V was trimmed by 5 bases and J by 2 bases, leaving 6 bases between them. The CDR3 sequence is CASSEGTNEKLFF. The CDR3 nucleotides read TGTGCCAGCAGTGAGGGGACTAATGAAAAACTGTTTTTT.

This clonotype has only a few counts. The chain couples TRBV5-4 to TRBJ2-3; the D is unclear. CDR1 and CDR2 from the germline V gene are SGHNT and YYREEE (reference sequence). The CDR3 is 15 residues long. Trimming left V 1 base short and J 2 bases short, with 11 bases between. The CDR3 nucleotides are TGTGCCAGCAGCTTGAAGTTGTCGGCCACAGATACGCAGTATTTT. It encodes CASSLKLSATDTQYF.

The chain recombines TRBV28 with TRBJ2-7, with 9 bases identical to TRBD1. Germline CDR1 MDHEN, CDR2 SYDVKM. This CDR3 is built from 14 residues. The J segment lost 5 bases and the V segment lost 4 bases, leaving 6 bases of the junction unmatched. Here the CDR3 DNA reads TGTGCCAGCAGTTCCGGGACAGGGCCTCACGAGCAGTACGTC. Translation: CASSSGTGPHEQYV.

This clonotype has more than one count but fewer than ten. This rearrangement joins TRBV6-6 to TRBJ1-5; unclear D gene. Germline lookup yields CDR1 MNHNY and CDR2 SVGAGI (reference sequence). Trimming took 7 bases from V and 3 from J, leaving 10 bases between them. The CDR3 runs 13 residues. The DNA for the CDR3 is TGTGCCAGCATAAGCCGGGACAATCAGCCCCAGCATTTT. This sequence encodes CASISRDNQPQHF.

The V gene is TRBV3-1, the J gene TRBJ1-1; D unclear. V was pared by 4 bases and J by 4 bases, with 13 bases between. CDR1 LGHDT and CDR2 YNNKEL come from the germline V gene (reference sequence). CDR3 size: 14 residues. The CDR3 coding sequence is TGTGCCAGCAGCCTCGTGGTCGCCAGCACTGAAGCTTTCTTT. Translation gives CASSLVVASTEAFF.